The sequence of this T cell receptor (beta chain) was determined in a study of cytomegalovirus exposure and HLA in healthy donors. Study information: Researchers previously reported finding roughly 120 million unique TCR beta sequences from 150 million to 200 million T cells. Study findings and constraints: The majority of CMV-associated TCR beta chains were reported as apparently HLA-restricted in a later analysis. The study found most TCR sequences rare, yet found some public TCRs in many donors.

In regard to this clone: The antigen is not known.

The PCR ran on 60 Vbeta and 13 Jbeta primers. Only in-frame clones appear in the TCRdb table, and some are missing; sequencing was by immunoSEQ multiplex PCR. The data hold about 130,000 clones, with about 85% observed a single time. The germline V gene encodes CDR1 SGHRS and CDR2 YFSETQ. Trimming stripped 0 bases from V and 0 bases from J, with 6 bases between. The CDR3 is 15 residues long. The chain links TRBV5-1 to TRBJ2-2; possibly TRBD2 for D (5 bases). This clonotype was sampled from a boy younger than 18 in good health and CMV-seronegative. Sequencing was done on a sample of PBMCs. CDR3: CASSLGSANTGELFF. The CDR3 nucleotides read TGCGCCAGCAGCTTGGGTAGCGCGAACACCGGGGAGCTGTTTTTT.